The rows below give T cell receptor beta chains drawn from one sample of a study of early T cells in non-severe SARS-CoV-2 infection. TCRdb passed the 5' RACE reads through MiXCR, listing each CDR3 protein once. The sample includes 65,000 to 80,000 distinct CDR3 sequences, about 11% seen only once; the top ten take approximately 4.5%. Sequenced: whole blood. These receptors were collected from an adult who was a healthcare worker with PCR-confirmed SARS-CoV-2 infection or an uninfected control (not recorded which). The CDR3 runs from the conserved cysteine through the conserved F or W. D genes are given only for firm matches. Clone size is given for some rows only: seen once, a few or many times, or a class if the clone is expanded.

>few|TRBJ1-4|TRBD1|TRBV20-1
TGCAGTGTTCACCACAGGGGGAGTGAAAAACTGTTTTTT
CSVHHRGSEKLFF
>many|TRBJ2-7|-|TRBV29-1
TGCAGCGTCGCAAGGGGTTACGAGCAGTACTTC
CSVARGYEQYF
>many|TRBJ2-7|TRBD2|TRBV19
TGTGCCAGTAGCCTCTCGACTAGCGGAGAGCAGTACTTC
CASSLSTSGEQYF
>many|TRBJ1-5|TRBD1|TRBV10-3
TGTGCCATCAGCCCCCAAGGGGGCGGGAATCAGCCCCAGCATTTT
CAISPQGGGNQPQHF
>many|TRBJ2-3|TRBD1|TRBV5-5
TGTGCCAGCAGACCCGGACAGGGGCTCGATACGCAGTATTTT
CASRPGQGLDTQYF
>-|TRBJ2-3|TRBD2|TRBV4-1
TGCGCCAGCAGCCAAGAGGCGGCTAGCGGGGCGTCAGATACGCAGTATTTT
CASSQEAASGASDTQYF
>few|TRBJ1-2|-|TRBV20-1
TGCAGTGCAGGACGGGAGAACACCTTC
CSAGRENTF
>many|TRBJ2-1|-|TRBV13
TGTGCCAGCAGCTTTCGAACGGGGGTTCTCCCGAGCTCCTACAATGAGCAGTTCTTC
CASSFRTGVLPSSYNEQFF
>many|TRBJ2-3|TRBD1|TRBV9
TGTGCCAGCAGCTTACACACCGGGACAGGCACAGATACGCAGTATTTT
CASSLHTGTGTDTQYF
>-|TRBJ2-2|-|TRBV10-3
TGTGCCATCAGTGAGTCGAGCATGGCCGGGGAGCTGTTTTTT
CAISESSMAGELFF
>many|TRBJ2-3|TRBD1|TRBV6-5
TGTGCCAGCAGTTCTCCGAGGACAGGGACAGATACGCAGTATTTT
CASSSPRTGTDTQYF
>few|TRBJ1-5|-|TRBV3-1
TGTGCCAGCAGCCCGGCGGGGGCGTATCAGCCCCAGCATTTT
CASSPAGAYQPQHF
>few|TRBJ1-5|-|TRBV20-1
TGCAGTGCTAGTGAGGGAACGAGCAATCAGCCCCAGCATTTT
CSASEGTSNQPQHF
>few|TRBJ1-1|-|TRBV12-3/TRBV12-4
TGTGCCAGCAGTTTCTCAGGGCGCACTGAAGCTTTCTTT
CASSFSGRTEAFF
>many|TRBJ2-7|-|TRBV12-5
TGTGCTAGTGGTATAACCGGAGAGGTTGGCTACGAGCAGTACTTC
CASGITGEVGYEQYF
>few|TRBJ2-7|TRBD1|TRBV7-6
TGTGCCAGCAGCCGATCAGGGGGCGAGCAGTACTTC
CASSRSGGEQYF
>-|TRBJ1-5|-|TRBV4-3
TGCGCCAGCAGCCTAGGGGTCGGATCCGGCAATCAGCCCCAGCATTTT
CASSLGVGSGNQPQHF
>few|TRBJ1-2|TRBD1|TRBV28
TGTGCCAGCAGCCGACTCCCGGGACAGGGGGCCGATGGCTACACCTTC
CASSRLPGQGADGYTF
>-|TRBJ1-2|TRBD1|TRBV5-1
TGCGCCAGCAGCTTGAGAGAGGGGGCGAACTATGGCTACACCTTC
CASSLREGANYGYTF
>-|TRBJ2-5|TRBD2|TRBV29-1
TGCAGCGGCCTGGGCGGGGGGCAAACCAGAAAAGAGACCCAGTACTTC
CSGLGGGQTRKETQYF
>-|TRBJ2-7|-|TRBV7-9
TGTGCCAGCAGCCCTCGACCCCAGGGCGAGCAGTACTTC
CASSPRPQGEQYF
>many|TRBJ1-3|-|TRBV5-1
TGCGCCAGCAGCTTGGGGGACAACAACTCTGGAAACACCATATATTTT
CASSLGDNNSGNTIYF
>-|TRBJ1-2|-|TRBV29-1
TGCAGCGTTGAAGGGAGGAGCTATGGCTACACCTTC
CSVEGRSYGYTF
>few|TRBJ2-7|TRBD2|TRBV30
TGTGCCTGGAGTAACGGGGGGACCTACGAGCAGTACTTC
CAWSNGGTYEQYF
>many|TRBJ2-7|-|TRBV7-2
TGTGCCAGCAGCTTAGCTCAGGGCATCAGCGCCTACGAGCAGTACTTC
CASSLAQGISAYEQYF
>-|TRBJ2-7|-|TRBV2
TGTGCCAGCAGTGTAGGCGACAGTACTCTGTACGAGCAGTACTTC
CASSVGDSTLYEQYF
>many|TRBJ2-3|TRBD2|TRBV10-2
TGCGCCAGCAGACCTAGCGGACACACAGATACGCAGTATTTT
CASRPSGHTDTQYF
>many|TRBJ1-1|-|TRBV10-3
TGTGCCATCAGTGAGTCATTCGGGGTCACTGAAGCTTTCTTT
CAISESFGVTEAFF
>many|TRBJ1-2|-|TRBV5-1
TGCGCCAGCAGCTTGGAGGAGGGAAAAGGCTATGGCTACACCTTC
CASSLEEGKGYGYTF
>few|TRBJ1-6|TRBD1|TRBV6-5
TGTGCCAGCAGTTACGCTAGACAGGGTGGTTCACCCCTCCACTTT
CASSYARQGGSPLHF
>few|TRBJ1-2|-|TRBV12-5
TGTGCTAGTGGTGGGGAACAGCACGCGCTATTTTATGGCTACACCTTC
CASGGEQHALFYGYTF
>many|TRBJ1-4|-|TRBV12-3/TRBV12-4
TGTGCCAGCAGTTCCACCGTACAGTCAACTAATGAAAAACTGTTTTTT
CASSSTVQSTNEKLFF
>-|TRBJ2-1|-|TRBV5-6
TGTGCCAGCAGCCCGGCCGACGGTCTAAAGCAGTTCTTC
CASSPADGLKQFF
>many|TRBJ2-4|TRBD1|TRBV29-1
TGCAGCGTTGACGCAGGGGGTGTAGCCAAAAACATTCAGTACTTC
CSVDAGGVAKNIQYF
>many|TRBJ1-6|TRBD1|TRBV20-1
TGCAGTGCTTCCCGGGACAGGGATTCACCCCTCCACTTT
CSASRDRDSPLHF
>many|TRBJ2-1|-|TRBV5-6
TGTGCCAGCAGCTTGGGGGGGACGTCCTACAATGAGCAGTTCTTC
CASSLGGTSYNEQFF
>many|TRBJ1-2|TRBD1|TRBV29-1
TGCAGCGTTCTGGGACAGGGCTACGGCTACACCTTC
CSVLGQGYGYTF
>many|TRBJ2-1|-|TRBV12-3/TRBV12-4
TGTGCCAGCAGTCCTGGCGCCGGGACCGAGAAAAATGAGCAGTTCTTC
CASSPGAGTEKNEQFF
>many|TRBJ1-1|TRBD1|TRBV2
TGTGCCAGCAAACCGACAGGGTTGGATGAAGCTTTCTTT
CASKPTGLDEAFF
>-|TRBJ2-1|TRBD1|TRBV12-3/TRBV12-4
TGTGCCAGCAGTCCCCTCAGTGTGGGACAGGTATACAATGAGCAGTTCTTC
CASSPLSVGQVYNEQFF
>large|TRBJ2-1|TRBD2|TRBV29-1
TGCAGCGTGGAGCTAGCGGGTTACAATGAGCAGTTCTTC
CSVELAGYNEQFF
>many|TRBJ2-3|-|TRBV4-1
TGCGCCAGCAGCCAAGATCCCCAGGGGCCAGATACGCAGTATTTT
CASSQDPQGPDTQYF
>many|TRBJ2-1|-|TRBV7-6
TGTGCCAGCAGCTCACTTCCGGCGGCGGATGAGCAGTTCTTC
CASSSLPAADEQFF